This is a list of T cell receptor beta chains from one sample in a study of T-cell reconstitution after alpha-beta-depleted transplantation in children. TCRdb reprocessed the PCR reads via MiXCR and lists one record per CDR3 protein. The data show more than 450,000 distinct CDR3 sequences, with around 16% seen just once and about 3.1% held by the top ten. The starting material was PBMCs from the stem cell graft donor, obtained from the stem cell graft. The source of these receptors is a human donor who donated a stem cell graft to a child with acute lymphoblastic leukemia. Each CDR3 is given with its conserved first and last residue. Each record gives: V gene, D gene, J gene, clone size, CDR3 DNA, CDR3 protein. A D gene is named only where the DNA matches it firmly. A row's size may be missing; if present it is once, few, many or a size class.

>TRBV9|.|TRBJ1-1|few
TGTGCCAGCAGCGTAGCCCCAGTGACCGAAAGAAGGGGTGAAGCTTTCTTT
CASSVAPVTERRGEAFF
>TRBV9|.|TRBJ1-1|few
TGTGCCAGCAGCACAGGAGGGGATGGGACTGAAGCTTTCTTT
CASSTGGDGTEAFF
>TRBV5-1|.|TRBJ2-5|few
TGCGCCAGCAGTTTCCCTTTGGGTCGTGAGACCCAGTACTTC
CASSFPLGRETQYF
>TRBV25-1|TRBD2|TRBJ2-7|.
TGTGCCAGCAGTGCCGGGACTAGCGGGACCTACGAGCAGTACTTC
CASSAGTSGTYEQYF
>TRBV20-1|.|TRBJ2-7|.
TGCAGTGCTAAAGACCAGTACGAGCAGTACTTC
CSAKDQYEQYF
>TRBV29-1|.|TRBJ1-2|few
TGCAGCGCAAGGGTCGCCTATGGCTACACCTTC
CSARVAYGYTF
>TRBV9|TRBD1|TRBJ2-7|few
TGTGCCAGCAGCGGACCAGGGGGCGAGCAGTACTTC
CASSGPGGEQYF
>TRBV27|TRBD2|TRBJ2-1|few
TGTGCCAGCAGTCCCCTCCTTAGCGGGGGCTCCTACAATGAGCAGTTCTTC
CASSPLLSGGSYNEQFF
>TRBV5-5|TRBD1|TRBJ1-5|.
TGTGCCAGCAGCTTTACAGGGGGAAACAATCAGCCCCAGCATTTT
CASSFTGGNNQPQHF
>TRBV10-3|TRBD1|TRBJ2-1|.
TGTGCCATCAGTGAGTCAATCGGGACAGGGAACAATGAGCAGTTCTTC
CAISESIGTGNNEQFF
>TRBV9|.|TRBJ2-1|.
TGTGCCAGCAGCGCCTCCCTCGGGTTTAGCTCCTACAATGAGCAGTTCTTC
CASSASLGFSSYNEQFF
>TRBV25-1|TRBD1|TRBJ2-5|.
TGTGCCAGCAGGACCCCAGACAGGGTAGGGTTCGAGACCCAGTACTTC
CASRTPDRVGFETQYF
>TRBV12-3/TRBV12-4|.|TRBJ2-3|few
TGTGCCAGCAGTTCGATCGGAACCACAGATACGCAGTATTTT
CASSSIGTTDTQYF